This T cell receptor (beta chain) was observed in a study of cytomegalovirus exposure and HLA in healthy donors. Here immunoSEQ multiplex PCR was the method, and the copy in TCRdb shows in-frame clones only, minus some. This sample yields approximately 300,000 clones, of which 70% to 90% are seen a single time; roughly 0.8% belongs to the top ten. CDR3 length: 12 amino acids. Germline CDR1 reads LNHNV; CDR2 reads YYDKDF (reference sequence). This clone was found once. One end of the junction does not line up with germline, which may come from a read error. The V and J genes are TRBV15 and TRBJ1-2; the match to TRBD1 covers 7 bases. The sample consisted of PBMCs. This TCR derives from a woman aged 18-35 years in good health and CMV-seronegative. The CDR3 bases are TGTGCCACCAACAGACAGGGTTGCGGCTACACCTTC. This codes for CATNRQGCGYTF.